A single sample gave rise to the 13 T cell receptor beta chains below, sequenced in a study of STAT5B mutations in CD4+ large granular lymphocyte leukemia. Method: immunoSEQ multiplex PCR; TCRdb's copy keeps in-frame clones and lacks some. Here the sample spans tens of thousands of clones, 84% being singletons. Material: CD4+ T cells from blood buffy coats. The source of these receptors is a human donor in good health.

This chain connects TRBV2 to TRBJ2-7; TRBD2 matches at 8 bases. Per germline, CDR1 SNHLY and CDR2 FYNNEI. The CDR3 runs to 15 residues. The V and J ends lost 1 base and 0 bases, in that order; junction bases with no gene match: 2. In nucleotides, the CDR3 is TGTGCCAGCAGTGAAGGCAGCGGGAGCTCCTACGAGCAGTACTTC. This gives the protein CASSEGSGSSYEQYF.

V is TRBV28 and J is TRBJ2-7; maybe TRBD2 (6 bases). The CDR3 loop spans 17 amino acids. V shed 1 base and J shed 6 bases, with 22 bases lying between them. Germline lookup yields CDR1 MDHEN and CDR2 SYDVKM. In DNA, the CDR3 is TGTGCCAGCAGTTTATATACCCCAGTGGACGGGGGTCCCGAGCAGTACTTC. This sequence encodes CASSLYTPVDGGPEQYF.

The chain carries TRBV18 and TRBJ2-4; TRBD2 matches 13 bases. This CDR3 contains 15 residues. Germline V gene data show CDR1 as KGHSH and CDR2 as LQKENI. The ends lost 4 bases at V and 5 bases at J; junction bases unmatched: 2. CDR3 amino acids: CASSLGLAGENIQYF. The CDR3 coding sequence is TGTGCCAGCTCACTCGGACTAGCGGGGGAAAACATTCAGTACTTC.

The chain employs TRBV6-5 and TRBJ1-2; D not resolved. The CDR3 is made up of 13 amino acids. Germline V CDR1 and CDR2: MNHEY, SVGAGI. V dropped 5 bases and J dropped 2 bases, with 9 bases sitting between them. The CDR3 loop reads CASSKSGNYGYTF. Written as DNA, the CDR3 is TGTGCCAGCAGTAAAAGTGGGAACTATGGCTACACCTTC.

CDR3 bases: TGTGCCAGCAGTGTTGGGCCGGCTGGAAACACCATATATTTT. Translating gives CASSVGPAGNTIYF. The chain uses TRBV2 and TRBJ1-3; D is undetermined. This CDR3 is built from 14 residues. V was clipped by 4 bases and J by 2 bases, with 9 bases between them. Germline V gene sequence: CDR1 SNHLY, CDR2 FYNNEI.

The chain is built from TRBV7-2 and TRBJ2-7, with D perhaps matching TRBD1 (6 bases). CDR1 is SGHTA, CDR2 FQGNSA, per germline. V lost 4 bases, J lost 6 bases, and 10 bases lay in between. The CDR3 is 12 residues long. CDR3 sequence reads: CASSSPGAEQYF. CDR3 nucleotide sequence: TGTGCCAGCAGCTCCCCAGGGGCCGAGCAGTACTTC.

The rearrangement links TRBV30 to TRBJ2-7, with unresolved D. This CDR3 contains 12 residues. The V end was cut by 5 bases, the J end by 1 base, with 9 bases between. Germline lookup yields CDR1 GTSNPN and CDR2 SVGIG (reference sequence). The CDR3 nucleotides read TGTGCCTGGGGGTCTAATTCCTACGAGCAGTACTTC. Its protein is CAWGSNSYEQYF.

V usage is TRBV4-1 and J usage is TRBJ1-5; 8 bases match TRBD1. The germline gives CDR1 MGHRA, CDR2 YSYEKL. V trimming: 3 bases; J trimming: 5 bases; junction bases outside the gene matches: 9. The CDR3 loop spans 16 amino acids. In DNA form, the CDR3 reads TGCGCCAGCAGCCAGGATGGCGGACAGGGTTATCAGCCCCAGCATTTT. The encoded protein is CASSQDGGQGYQPQHF.

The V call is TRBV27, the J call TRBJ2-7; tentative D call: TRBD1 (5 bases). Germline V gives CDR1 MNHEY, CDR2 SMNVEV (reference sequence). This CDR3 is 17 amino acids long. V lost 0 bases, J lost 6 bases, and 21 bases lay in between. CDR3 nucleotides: TGTGCCAGCAGTTTATCGCCCAGGGTTTTAGGCCCTGCCGAGCAGTACTTC. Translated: CASSLSPRVLGPAEQYF.

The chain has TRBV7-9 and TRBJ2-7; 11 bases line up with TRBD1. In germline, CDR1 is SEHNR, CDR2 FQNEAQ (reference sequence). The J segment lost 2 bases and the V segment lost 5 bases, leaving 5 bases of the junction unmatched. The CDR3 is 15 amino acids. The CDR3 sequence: CASSAGQGDTYEQYF. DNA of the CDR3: TGTGCCAGCAGCGCGGGACAGGGGGACACCTACGAGCAGTACTTC.

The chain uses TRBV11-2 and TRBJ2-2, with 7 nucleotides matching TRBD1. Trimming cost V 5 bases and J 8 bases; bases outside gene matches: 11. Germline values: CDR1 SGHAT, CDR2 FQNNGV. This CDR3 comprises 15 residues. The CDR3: CASSQNRQGPGELFF. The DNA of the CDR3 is TGTGCCAGCAGCCAAAATCGACAGGGTCCGGGGGAGCTGTTTTTT.

CDR3 residues: CASSLSFGQGAPEAFF. CDR3 sequence (DNA): TGTGCCAGCAGCTTATCATTCGGACAGGGGGCCCCTGAAGCTTTCTTT. The chain carries TRBV7-2 and TRBJ1-1, with 11 bases that match TRBD1. V shed 2 bases, J shed 6 bases, and the junction held 8 bases outside the gene matches. Germline loops: CDR1 SGHTA, CDR2 FQGNSA. This CDR3 is built from 16 residues.

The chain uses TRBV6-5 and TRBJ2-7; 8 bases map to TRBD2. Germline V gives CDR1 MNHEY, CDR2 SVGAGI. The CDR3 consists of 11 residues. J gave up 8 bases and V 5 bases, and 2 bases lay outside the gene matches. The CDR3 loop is CASSPSGQQYF. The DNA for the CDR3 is TGTGCCAGCAGTCCTAGCGGGCAGCAGTACTTC.